These 23 T cell receptor beta chains originate from one sample sequenced in a study of T cell repertoires in cytomegalovirus infection. TCRdb independently ran MiXCR on the reads; one entry per CDR3 protein. Of approximately 1,000,000 distinct CDR3 sequences detected, roughly 30% appear once; the ten largest clones hold over 13%. For these receptors, no antigen is known. This specimen consisted of cultured CD8+ T cells from PBMCs, obtained from culture after CMV antigen stimulation. These TCRs come from a human donor in good health (CMV status not recorded). Some clones in this sample may be carry-over from other donors' samples.

This clonotype occurred a few times. This chain joins TRBV12-5 and TRBJ1-5, with D unresolved. Trimming cost V 0 bases and J 6 bases, with 15 bases left between them. This CDR3 has 16 residues. Germline V CDR1 and CDR2: LGHNT, FRNRAP. CDR3 in amino acids: CASGLVAGRVGQPQHF. The CDR3 DNA is TGTGCTAGTGGTTTGGTGGCGGGTAGGGTTGGTCAGCCCCAGCATTTT.

This clonotype was recorded a few times. The genes are TRBV9 and TRBJ2-1; D perhaps matches TRBD2 (7 bases). CDR3 length equals 14 residues. Germline lookup yields CDR1 SGDLS and CDR2 YYNGEE. With 0 bases removed from V and 8 bases from J, the gap between germline ends came to 12 bases. The CDR3 DNA is TGTGCCAGCAGCGTAGAAGGGGGGGGGGATGAGCAGTTCTTC. This encodes CASSVEGGGDEQFF. The variable domain in full, completed from reference TRBV9 and TRBJ2-1, reads DSGVTQTPKHLITATGQRVTLRCSPRSGDLSVYWYQQSLDQGLQFLIQYYNGEERAKGNILERFSAQQFPDLHSELNLSSLELGDSALYFCASSVEGGGDEQFFGPGTRLTVL.

The CDR3 is CASALEWGEIVNYGYTF. The CDR3 DNA sequence: TGTGCCAGCGCCTTGGAGTGGGGTGAGATCGTTAACTATGGCTACACCTTC. The chain recombines TRBV6-8 with TRBJ1-2; D not certain. The germline V gene encodes CDR1 MNHGY and CDR2 SAAAGT. Trimming removed 8 bases at V and 1 base at J, with 23 bases between. The CDR3 runs to 17 residues.

V is TRBV29-1 and J is TRBJ1-2; D ambiguous. The CDR3 is 16 residues long. Germline CDR1 reads SQVTM; CDR2 reads ANQGSEA. V was shortened by 0 bases and J by 8 bases, with 22 bases between the two germline ends. CDR3 sequence (DNA): TGCAGCGTTGAAGATCAGCAGGAAGGGAAACTATGGGGCTACACCTTC. Its protein is CSVEDQQEGKLWGYTF.

The V and J genes are TRBV4-1 and TRBJ1-2, with 11 nucleotides matching TRBD1. The CDR3 has 16 amino acids. CDR1 is MGHRA and CDR2 is YSYEKL in the germline V gene. The junction had 3 bases not matched to a gene; V was cut back by 1 base and J by 2 bases. The CDR3 coding sequence is TGCGCCAGCAGCCAAGTTGGACAGGGGGCCAACTATGGCTACACCTTC. Its translation: CASSQVGQGANYGYTF.

This clonotype was counted only a few times. The genes are TRBV7-9 and TRBJ2-1, with D maybe TRBD2 (6 bases). Trimming shortened V by 5 bases and J by 6 bases, and 20 bases separated the two germline ends. CDR3 length: 16 amino acids. Germline lookup yields CDR1 SEHNR and CDR2 FQNEAQ (reference sequence). This CDR3 reads CASSLKLAATPNEQFF. DNA for the CDR3: TGTGCCAGCAGCCTAAAATTAGCGGCGACCCCCAATGAGCAGTTCTTC.

The V and J genes are TRBV5-4 and TRBJ1-1; D is ambiguous. V was cut by 4 bases and J by 4 bases, with 14 bases left in between. This CDR3 is 14 amino acids long. CDR1 and CDR2 from the germline V gene are SGHNT and YYREEE (reference sequence). The CDR3 sequence is CASSTPEEITEAFF. CDR3 DNA: TGTGCCAGCAGCACGCCCGAGGAGATCACTGAAGCTTTCTTT.

The chain uses TRBV4-3 and TRBJ1-5; 9 bases are a match to TRBD1. Germline V gene data show CDR1 as LGHNA and CDR2 as YSLEER. Unmatched junction bases numbered 10, after V lost 0 bases and J lost 7 bases. The CDR3 is 17 residues long. CDR3 sequence: CASSQDRAGTGNQPQHF. In DNA, the CDR3 is TGCGCCAGCAGCCAAGATCGGGCCGGGACAGGGAACCAGCCCCAGCATTTT.

The CDR3 here is CASSFLDVNTEAFF. In DNA, the CDR3 is TGTGCCAGCAGTTTCTTGGACGTTAACACTGAAGCTTTCTTT. The chain joins TRBV6-6 to TRBJ1-1, with D unclear. The CDR3 is made up of 14 amino acids. CDR1 is MNHNY and CDR2 is SVGAGI in the germline V gene (reference sequence). V was cut by 4 bases and J by 2 bases, with 11 bases left in between.

Comment on this clonotype: This may stem from a read error, because a much larger clone lies one nucleotide away. The chain carries TRBV28 and TRBJ1-2; TRBD1 aligns across 7 bases. Germline V CDR1 and CDR2: MDHEN, SYDVKM. There are 14 residues in the CDR3. For the CDR3, the DNA is TGTGCCAACAGTCCGAGGGACAGCCCCTATGGCTACACCTTC. Translated: CANSPRDSPYGYTF.

In this sample, this clonotype turned up a few times. The V gene is TRBV6-1, the J gene TRBJ2-7; 9 bases map to TRBD1. J lost 0 bases, V lost 6 bases, and 6 bases had no gene match. The CDR3 sequence is 15 residues long. The germline V gene has CDR1 MNHNS and CDR2 SASEGT. The DNA for the CDR3 is TGTGCCAGCAGACCCGGGACAGGGAGCTCCTACGAGCAGTACGTC. Translation gives CASRPGTGSSYEQYV.

This clonotype has only a few counts. This sequence joins TRBV15 and TRBJ1-1; D call uncertain. The CDR3 is 15 residues long. Germline V gene data show CDR1 as LNHNV and CDR2 as YYDKDF (reference sequence). The germline V and J ends were trimmed by 1 base and 1 base, with 10 bases remaining between them. Written as DNA, the CDR3 is TGTGCCACCAGCAGAGCGGTGCCGGGGAACACTGAAGCTTTCTTT. This codes for CATSRAVPGNTEAFF.

This clonotype turned up a few times. The V gene is TRBV5-5, the J gene TRBJ2-7; 7 bases fit TRBD1. CDR3 size: 17 residues. The germline gives CDR1 SGHKS, CDR2 YYEKEE (reference sequence). V gave up 4 bases and J gave up 4 bases; unmatched junction bases: 17. In DNA, the CDR3 is TGTGCCAGCAGCCAACTACCCGGGACAGAGGGATCATACGAGCAGTACGTC. Translating gives CASSQLPGTEGSYEQYV.

This clonotype was picked up many times. The chain combines TRBV6-1 with TRBJ2-7; 7 positions agree with TRBD2. From germline, CDR1 is MNHNS and CDR2 SASEGT. Germline trimming cut 6 bases from V and 3 bases from J; bases unmatched to any gene: 11. This CDR3 comprises 15 residues. The CDR3 bases are TGTGCCAGCAGCCGCGGGGTAGCGGGCAACTACGAGCAGTACTTC. This codes for CASSRGVAGNYEQYF.

This clonotype was seen a handful of times. V gene TRBV2 combines with J gene TRBJ1-5, with D uncertain. Germline-derived CDR1 and CDR2 are SNHLY and FYNNEI. Trimming took off 8 bases at V and 2 bases at J, with 13 bases between the two ends. The CDR3 runs 14 residues. CDR3: CASGGSMGNQPQHF. For the CDR3, the DNA is TGTGCCAGCGGAGGTTCGATGGGCAATCAGCCCCAGCATTTT.

This clonotype was recorded only once. V gene TRBV15 combines with J gene TRBJ2-1; D remains unclear. CDR3 length equals 14 residues. The V and J ends lost 3 bases and 8 bases respectively, with 14 bases between them. From germline, CDR1 is LNHNV and CDR2 YYDKDF (reference sequence). CDR3 region: CATSRENPIHEQFF. CDR3 sequence (DNA): TGTGCCACCAGCAGGGAAAATCCCATACATGAGCAGTTCTTC.

The V gene is TRBV2, the J gene TRBJ2-7, with 10 nucleotides matching TRBD1. Germline trimming cut 6 bases from V and 6 bases from J; bases unmatched to any gene: 11. Per the germline V gene, CDR1 is SNHLY and CDR2 is FYNNEI. This CDR3 contains 15 residues. The CDR3 here is CASSGIGTGVSEQYF. The CDR3 bases are TGTGCCAGCAGCGGAATCGGGACAGGGGTATCCGAGCAGTACTTC.

This clonotype was recorded a few times. V usage is TRBV7-6 and J usage is TRBJ1-4; D is undetermined. CDR3 size: 14 residues. Germline values: CDR1 SGHVS, CDR2 FNYEAQ. With 3 bases removed from V and 8 bases from J, the gap between germline ends came to 13 bases. CDR3: CASSLRRSKEKLFF. CDR3 DNA: TGTGCCAGCAGCTTGCGCCGGAGTAAAGAAAAACTGTTTTTT.

V is TRBV20-1 and J is TRBJ1-6, with 9 bases fitting TRBD1. The CDR3 totals 15 residues. Germline assignment: CDR1 DFQATT and CDR2 SNEGSKA (reference sequence). Germline trimming cut 5 bases from V and 2 bases from J; bases unmatched to any gene: 4. CDR3 sequence reads: CSADGDRAYNSPLHF. CDR3 in DNA: TGCAGTGCTGATGGGGACAGGGCCTATAATTCACCCCTCCACTTT.

This clonotype showed up just a few times. The J gene is TRBJ2-1, the V gene TRBV4-1, with 14 bases identical to TRBD2. CDR1 is MGHRA, CDR2 YSYEKL, per germline. The CDR3 is 14 amino acids. Germline trimming cut 3 bases from V and 9 bases from J; bases unmatched to any gene: 1. CDR3 loop: CASSQGLAGVEQFF. In nucleotides, the CDR3 is TGCGCCAGCAGCCAGGGACTAGCGGGGGTTGAGCAGTTCTTC.

V is TRBV12-5 and J is TRBJ2-1, with D possibly being TRBD1 or TRBD2 (6 bases each). Trimming took off 2 bases at V and 2 bases at J, with 13 bases between the two ends. CDR1 and CDR2 (germline): LGHNT, FRNRAP. This CDR3 spans 16 amino acids. The CDR3 nucleotides read TGTGCTAGTGGTTTGAATACGGGGGCACCCTACAATGAGCAGTTCTTC. Translation: CASGLNTGAPYNEQFF.

This clonotype was seen only once. CDR3 residues: CASSRDRRNQPQHF. Written as DNA, the CDR3 is TGTGCCAGCAGCCGGGACCGCCGCAATCAGCCCCAGCATTTT. This chain uses TRBV28 with TRBJ1-5; D possibly corresponds to TRBD1 (5 bases). Germline CDR1 is MDHEN and CDR2 is SYDVKM. V lost 6 bases and J 2 bases, leaving 11 bases between the germline ends. The CDR3 extends over 14 amino acids.

The CDR3 here is CASSFGQGYGYGYTF. The CDR3 bases are TGTGCCAGCAGTTTCGGTCAGGGGTATGGCTATGGCTACACCTTC. The chain employs TRBV27 and TRBJ1-2; D perhaps matches TRBD1 (6 bases). CDR1 and CDR2 from the germline V gene are MNHEY and SMNVEV (reference sequence). The CDR3 is 15 residues long. Trimming pared 3 bases from V and 4 bases from J, leaving 15 bases between.